The 13 T cell receptor beta chains below come from one sample, sequenced in a study of blood T cell repertoires in COVID-19. The repertoire was sequenced with immunoSEQ multiplex PCR; TCRdb's copy has only in-frame clones and lacks some. The table shows tens of thousands of clones, with over 80% occurring only once. Sequences were obtained from peripheral blood. All receptors derive from a man in his fifties or sixties with acute or convalescent COVID-19.

Written as DNA, the CDR3 is TGTGCCAGCAGCTCTAGCGGGAGGGTCGGGGACGAGCAGTACTTC. It yields the protein CASSSSGRVGDEQYF. The chain uses TRBV11-2 and TRBJ2-7; 12 bases agree with TRBD2. The CDR3 sequence is 15 residues long. From germline, CDR1 is SGHAT and CDR2 FQNNGV. J gave up 5 bases and V 4 bases, and 6 bases lay outside the gene matches.

J is TRBJ1-2 and V is TRBV2; a possible D gene is TRBD1 (5 bases). Per the germline V gene, CDR1 is SNHLY and CDR2 is FYNNEI. The CDR3 is 14 amino acids. Between the trimmed V and J ends, which lost 4 bases and 6 bases, there was a span of 15 bases. The CDR3 loop reads CASSAGFGLDGYTF. The DNA for the CDR3 is TGTGCCAGCAGTGCAGGGTTTGGTTTGGATGGCTACACCTTC.

The rearrangement uses TRBV6-6 and TRBJ2-6; maybe TRBD2 (6 bases). The CDR3 runs 15 residues. Trimming took off 6 bases at V and 4 bases at J, with 13 bases between the two ends. Looked up from germline, CDR1 is MNHNY and CDR2 is SVGAGI (reference sequence). The CDR3 is CASRTGEYGANVLTF. The DNA of the CDR3 is TGTGCCAGCAGAACGGGGGAATACGGGGCCAACGTCCTGACTTTC.

CDR3 residues: CASSPLQGRLLGEKLFF. DNA for the CDR3: TGTGCCAGCAGCCCTCTCCAGGGCCGACTTCTTGGGGAAAAACTGTTTTTT. The chain combines TRBV7-9 with TRBJ1-4; D is possibly TRBD1 (5 bases). The CDR3 has 17 residues. The V gene's germline CDR1 is SEHNR and CDR2 FQNEAQ (reference sequence). The V end was cut by 5 bases, the J end by 8 bases, with 24 bases between. Variable domain in full (rest from reference TRBV7-9 and TRBJ1-4): DTGVSQNPRHKITKRGQNVTFRCDPISEHNRLYWYRQTLGQGPEFLTYFQNEAQLEKSRLLSDRFSAERPKGSFSTLEIQRTEQGDSAMYLCASSPLQGRLLGEKLFFGSGTQLSVL.

CDR3 nucleotide sequence: TGTGCCACCAGTGAGCCCAGGGACCAAGAGACCCAGTACTTC. This codes for CATSEPRDQETQYF. The gene calls are TRBV24-1 and TRBJ2-5; TRBD1 is a possible D gene (5 bases). V was clipped by 4 bases and J by 0 bases, with 8 bases between them. This CDR3 contains 14 residues. Germline V gene data show CDR1 as KGHDR and CDR2 as SFDVKD.

The sample holds a few counts of this clone. V usage is TRBV20-1 and J usage is TRBJ2-3, with 9 bases identical to TRBD2. This CDR3 is 17 amino acids long. Trimming at V came to 3 bases and at J to 6 bases, leaving 16 bases not matched to a gene. Germline V lookup: CDR1 DFQATT, CDR2 SNEGSKA (reference sequence). This CDR3 reads CSASVAASGDRMDTQYF. The CDR3 coding sequence is TGCAGTGCTAGTGTTGCCGCTAGCGGGGACCGAATGGATACGCAGTATTTT.

This chain links TRBV2 with TRBJ1-1, with D unresolved. CDR1 and CDR2 (germline): SNHLY, FYNNEI. Between the trimmed V and J ends, which lost 7 bases and 3 bases, there was a span of 12 bases. The CDR3 is 13 amino acids. The CDR3 here is CASILGPYTEAFF. DNA for the CDR3: TGTGCCAGCATACTAGGGCCTTACACTGAAGCTTTCTTT.

The chain has TRBV7-8 and TRBJ1-5; TRBD1 matches at 7 bases. The CDR3 runs 15 residues. Trimming cost V 5 bases and J 4 bases; bases outside gene matches: 8. CDR1 SGHVS and CDR2 FQNEAQ come from the germline V gene. The DNA of the CDR3 is TGTGCCAGCAGCGTTCGGGACAGACTAAATCAGCCCCAGCATTTT. It translates to CASSVRDRLNQPQHF.

The CDR3 here is CASSQVGGGYTF. As DNA, the CDR3 is TGTGCCAGCAGCCAAGTAGGGGGTGGCTACACCTTC. This rearrangement joins TRBV3-1 (or the pseudogene TRBV3-2) to TRBJ1-2; D perhaps matches TRBD1 (6 bases). This CDR3 spans 12 amino acids. V gave up 1 base and J gave up 7 bases, with 7 bases separating them. The germline V gene has CDR1 LGHDT and CDR2 YNNKEL (reference sequence).

The genes are TRBV3-1 (or the pseudogene TRBV3-2) and TRBJ2-1; 7 bases are a match to TRBD2. V shed 2 bases, J shed 9 bases, and the junction held 7 bases outside the gene matches. Looked up from germline, CDR1 is LGHDT and CDR2 is YNNKEL (reference sequence). The length of the CDR3 is 14 residues. CDR3 amino acids: CASSQRSRGSEQFF. The CDR3 DNA reads as TGTGCCAGCAGCCAACGGTCGCGGGGGAGTGAGCAGTTCTTC.

This clone occurred once. The chain joins TRBV5-6 to TRBJ2-3; 8 nucleotides line up with TRBD1. The length of the CDR3 is 14 residues. The trim removed 4 bases at V and 6 bases at J, leaving 7 bases unmatched. Germline assignment: CDR1 SGHDT and CDR2 YYEEEE. The CDR3 sequence is CASSHPTGADTQYF. The CDR3 DNA reads TGTGCCAGCAGCCACCCGACAGGGGCCGATACGCAGTATTTT.

This clone occurred once. The J gene is TRBJ2-1, the V gene TRBV7-7; maybe TRBD2 (7 bases). The CDR3 extends over 15 amino acids. V was pared by 5 bases and J by 4 bases, with 15 bases between. CDR1 and CDR2 (germline): SSHAT, FNYEAQ (reference sequence). Written as DNA, the CDR3 is TGTGCCAGCAGCCCAGGGGCGGGGGCGTACAATGAGCAGTTCTTC. This translates into CASSPGAGAYNEQFF.

The V call is TRBV6-5, the J call TRBJ1-1, with TRBD1 identical over 7 bases. This CDR3 is 15 amino acids long. After removal of 8 bases from V and 1 base from J, the junction contained 10 bases not matched to a gene. Germline V gene lookup returns CDR1 MNHEY and CDR2 SVGAGI. The DNA for the CDR3 is TGTGCCAGCGTGAGAGTCGGACAGGAGAACACTGAAGCTTTCTTT. As protein: CASVRVGQENTEAFF.